This is a list of T cell receptor beta chains from one sample in a study of cytomegalovirus exposure and HLA in healthy donors. TCRdb's table, derived via immunoSEQ multiplex PCR, lists solely in-frame clones and lacks some. The sample shows tens of thousands of clones, approximately 93% of them seen only once. The material sequenced was PBMCs. The receptors were gathered from a man younger than 35 in good health and CMV-seronegative. Each CDR3 is given with its conserved first and last residue. The D gene is left open where the match is weak. Not all rows give a size; the values are once, few, many and, for expanded clones, a class.

clone_size: NA
j_call: TRBJ2-5
v_call: TRBV6-1
d_call: TRBD1
cdr3_aa: CASGTGARETQYF
cdr3_nt: TGTGCCAGCGGGACAGGGGCGCGAGAGACCCAGTACTTC

clone_size: NA
j_call: TRBJ2-7
v_call: TRBV29-1
d_call: TRBD2
cdr3_aa: CSVEEGGRGLSYEQYF
cdr3_nt: TGCAGCGTTGAAGAGGGGGGGAGAGGCCTTTCATACGAGCAGTACTTC

clone_size: once
j_call: TRBJ2-7
v_call: TRBV6-5
d_call: NA
cdr3_aa: CASSYSTGRPYEQYF
cdr3_nt: TGTGCCAGCAGTTACTCGACAGGCCGACCCTACGAGCAGTACTTC

clone_size: NA
j_call: TRBJ1-5
v_call: TRBV6-1
d_call: TRBD1
cdr3_aa: CASSAATGSHQHF
cdr3_nt: TGTGCCAGCAGCGCCGCGACAGGGAGTCACCAGCATTTT

clone_size: once
j_call: TRBJ2-5
v_call: TRBV14
d_call: TRBD2
cdr3_aa: CASSQELAGRQETQYF
cdr3_nt: TGTGCCAGCAGCCAAGAACTAGCGGGACGACAAGAGACCCAGTACTTC

clone_size: NA
j_call: TRBJ1-1
v_call: TRBV27
d_call: TRBD1
cdr3_aa: CASAYRGLNTEAFF
cdr3_nt: TGTGCCAGCGCTTACAGGGGCCTGAACACTGAAGCTTTCTTT

clone_size: NA
j_call: TRBJ2-1
v_call: TRBV6-5
d_call: TRBD2
cdr3_aa: CASSYSRGTSGNEQFF
cdr3_nt: TGTGCCAGCAGTTACTCCCGGGGGACTAGCGGGAATGAGCAGTTCTTC

clone_size: NA
j_call: TRBJ1-2
v_call: TRBV28
d_call: NA
cdr3_aa: CASSTGLGIGGYTF
cdr3_nt: TGTGCCAGCAGTACCGGACTGGGAATAGGGGGCTACACCTTC

clone_size: NA
j_call: TRBJ1-1
v_call: TRBV10-2
d_call: NA
cdr3_aa: CASRSVVVNTEAFF
cdr3_nt: TGCGCCAGCCGGTCTGTGGTCGTGAACACTGAAGCTTTCTTT

clone_size: NA
j_call: TRBJ2-2
v_call: TRBV6-4
d_call: NA
cdr3_aa: CASSGQGGTGELFF
cdr3_nt: TGTGCCAGCAGTGGACAGGGAGGCACCGGGGAGCTGTTTTTT

clone_size: NA
j_call: TRBJ1-1
v_call: TRBV5-1
d_call: NA
cdr3_aa: CASSLGSGNTEAFF
cdr3_nt: TGCGCCAGCAGCTTGGGCTCGGGGAACACTGAAGCTTTCTTT

clone_size: NA
j_call: TRBJ1-1
v_call: TRBV19
d_call: NA
cdr3_aa: CASSIMSLLSTEAFF
cdr3_nt: TGTGCCAGTAGTATAATGAGTCTTCTTTCCACTGAAGCTTTCTTT

clone_size: NA
j_call: TRBJ1-2
v_call: TRBV5-5
d_call: NA
cdr3_aa: CASSLDTVYGYTF
cdr3_nt: TGTGCCAGCAGCTTGGACACCGTTTATGGCTACACCTTC

clone_size: NA
j_call: TRBJ1-2
v_call: TRBV4-1
d_call: NA
cdr3_aa: CASSHIITGNGYTF
cdr3_nt: TGCGCCAGCAGCCATATAATAACAGGGAATGGCTACACCTTC

clone_size: NA
j_call: TRBJ1-1
v_call: TRBV11-3
d_call: TRBD1
cdr3_aa: CASSLDPGTGILITEAFF
cdr3_nt: TGTGCCAGCAGCTTAGATCCCGGGACAGGGATTTTGATCACTGAAGCTTTCTTT

clone_size: NA
j_call: TRBJ1-3
v_call: TRBV5-1
d_call: NA
cdr3_aa: CASSLGPRISGNTIYF
cdr3_nt: TGCGCCAGCAGCTTGGGGCCCCGCATCTCTGGAAACACCATATATTTT

clone_size: NA
j_call: TRBJ1-4
v_call: TRBV29-1
d_call: NA
cdr3_aa: CSVGDRVGLEKLFF
cdr3_nt: TGCAGCGTTGGGGACCGGGTGGGACTTGAAAAACTGTTTTTT

clone_size: NA
j_call: TRBJ2-7
v_call: TRBV10-1
d_call: TRBD2
cdr3_aa: CASSEGVAGGYEQYF
cdr3_nt: TGCGCCAGCAGTGAGGGAGTAGCGGGGGGCTACGAGCAGTACTTC

clone_size: once
j_call: TRBJ1-4
v_call: TRBV11-2
d_call: TRBD1
cdr3_aa: CASSSLGQGATNEKLFF
cdr3_nt: TGTGCCAGCAGCAGCCTGGGACAGGGGGCAACTAATGAAAAACTGTTTTTT

clone_size: NA
j_call: TRBJ1-2
v_call: TRBV7-2
d_call: TRBD1
cdr3_aa: CASSFMSRTGGHGYTF
cdr3_nt: TGTGCCAGCAGCTTTATGTCACGGACAGGGGGCCATGGCTACACCTTC

clone_size: once
j_call: TRBJ1-4
v_call: TRBV4-3
d_call: NA
cdr3_aa: CASSQAQKEGEKLFF
cdr3_nt: TGCGCCAGCAGCCAAGCCCAGAAGGAGGGGGAAAAACTGTTTTTT

clone_size: NA
j_call: TRBJ1-2
v_call: TRBV2
d_call: TRBD1
cdr3_aa: CASQGGYGYTF
cdr3_nt: TGTGCCAGCCAGGGGGGCTATGGCTACACCTTC

clone_size: few
j_call: TRBJ1-1
v_call: TRBV11-2
d_call: NA
cdr3_aa: CASSLREFTEAFF
cdr3_nt: TGTGCCAGCAGCTTGCGTGAGTTCACTGAAGCTTTCTTT

clone_size: once
j_call: TRBJ1-1
v_call: TRBV10-3
d_call: NA
cdr3_aa: CAISELFQGPSGNTEAFF
cdr3_nt: TGTGCCATCAGTGAGCTTTTTCAGGGGCCAAGCGGGAACACTGAAGCTTTCTTT

clone_size: NA
j_call: TRBJ2-2
v_call: TRBV29-1
d_call: TRBD1
cdr3_aa: CSVGTGGAGTGELFF
cdr3_nt: TGCAGCGTGGGAACAGGGGGCGCTGGCACCGGGGAGCTGTTTTTT

clone_size: NA
j_call: TRBJ1-5
v_call: TRBV19
d_call: NA
cdr3_aa: CASALRGGDQPQHF
cdr3_nt: TGTGCCAGTGCCCTCCGGGGGGGAGATCAGCCCCAGCATTTT

clone_size: NA
j_call: TRBJ2-5
v_call: TRBV6-5
d_call: TRBD1
cdr3_aa: CASSPTGQETQYF
cdr3_nt: TGTGCCAGCAGCCCGACAGGGCAAGAGACCCAGTACTTC

clone_size: NA
j_call: TRBJ2-3
v_call: TRBV7-6
d_call: NA
cdr3_aa: CASSLLPGLRSTDTQYF
cdr3_nt: TGTGCCAGCAGCCTACTTCCGGGACTCCGATCTACAGATACGCAGTATTTT

clone_size: NA
j_call: TRBJ2-7
v_call: TRBV5-1
d_call: NA
cdr3_aa: CASSWQGSYEQYF
cdr3_nt: TGCGCCAGCAGCTGGCAGGGATCCTACGAGCAGTACTTC

clone_size: NA
j_call: TRBJ1-6
v_call: TRBV7-8
d_call: NA
cdr3_aa: CASSLQTGLGPLHF
cdr3_nt: TGTGCCAGCAGCTTGCAAACAGGCCTGGGACCCCTCCACTTT

clone_size: once
j_call: TRBJ1-5
v_call: TRBV7-2
d_call: NA
cdr3_aa: CASSPLRGSNQPQHF
cdr3_nt: TGTGCCAGCAGCCCCCTGCGGGGAAGCAATCAGCCCCAGCATTTT

clone_size: NA
j_call: TRBJ2-7
v_call: TRBV13
d_call: NA
cdr3_aa: CASSPAADYEQYF
cdr3_nt: TGTGCCAGCAGCCCCGCGGCAGACTACGAGCAGTACTTC

clone_size: NA
j_call: TRBJ2-2
v_call: TRBV25-1
d_call: NA
cdr3_aa: CASSEGHRNTGELFF
cdr3_nt: TGTGCCAGCAGTGAGGGACATAGGAACACCGGGGAGCTGTTTTTT

clone_size: NA
j_call: TRBJ2-1
v_call: TRBV4-3
d_call: NA
cdr3_aa: CASSPRGISEPANEQFF
cdr3_nt: TGCGCCAGCAGCCCTAGGGGAATCTCCGAACCAGCCAATGAGCAGTTCTTC

clone_size: NA
j_call: TRBJ1-1
v_call: TRBV18
d_call: TRBD1
cdr3_aa: CASSTGQGEAFF
cdr3_nt: TGTGCCAGCTCAACGGGACAGGGAGAGGCTTTCTTT

clone_size: NA
j_call: TRBJ2-3
v_call: TRBV7-3
d_call: NA
cdr3_aa: CASSLTTGYTDTQYF
cdr3_nt: TGTGCCAGCAGCTTAACCACAGGGTACACAGATACGCAGTATTTT

clone_size: NA
j_call: TRBJ2-7
v_call: TRBV6-9
d_call: NA
cdr3_aa: CASSSPGADAYEQYF
cdr3_nt: TGTGCCAGCAGTTCCCCTGGGGCGGACGCCTACGAGCAGTACTTC

clone_size: NA
j_call: TRBJ1-2
v_call: TRBV19
d_call: NA
cdr3_aa: CASTFDRANYGYTF
cdr3_nt: TGTGCCAGTACCTTCGACAGAGCTAACTATGGCTACACCTTC

clone_size: NA
j_call: TRBJ2-2
v_call: TRBV9
d_call: NA
cdr3_aa: CASSPQGTGELFF
cdr3_nt: TGTGCCAGCAGCCCACAGGGCACCGGGGAGCTGTTTTTT

clone_size: NA
j_call: TRBJ1-5
v_call: TRBV5-6
d_call: NA
cdr3_aa: CASSSGAANQPQHF
cdr3_nt: TGTGCCAGCAGTTCAGGGGCGGCCAATCAGCCCCAGCATTTT

clone_size: NA
j_call: TRBJ2-1
v_call: TRBV6-1
d_call: TRBD1
cdr3_aa: CASSDAGGVHEQFF
cdr3_nt: TGTGCCAGCAGTGATGCAGGGGGCGTTCATGAGCAGTTCTTC

clone_size: NA
j_call: TRBJ2-5
v_call: TRBV4-2
d_call: TRBD2
cdr3_aa: CASTPASGSPGETQYF
cdr3_nt: TGTGCCAGCACCCCGGCTAGCGGGAGCCCCGGGGAGACCCAGTACTTC

clone_size: NA
j_call: TRBJ2-3
v_call: TRBV28
d_call: TRBD2
cdr3_aa: CASSRLAGRRTDTQYF
cdr3_nt: TGTGCCAGCAGTCGGCTAGCGGGACGCAGGACAGATACGCAGTATTTT

clone_size: once
j_call: TRBJ2-7
v_call: TRBV12-5
d_call: TRBD1
cdr3_aa: CASGLVRDRAYF
cdr3_nt: TGTGCTAGTGGTTTGGTCCGGGACAGGGCGTACTTC

clone_size: NA
j_call: TRBJ2-7
v_call: TRBV4-1
d_call: TRBD1
cdr3_aa: CASSPTDRGHDEQYF
cdr3_nt: TGCGCCAGCAGCCCGACCGACAGGGGGCACGACGAGCAGTACTTC

clone_size: NA
j_call: TRBJ1-1
v_call: TRBV6-1
d_call: TRBD1
cdr3_aa: CASSVQGKNTEAFF
cdr3_nt: TGTGCCAGCAGTGTACAGGGGAAGAACACTGAAGCTTTCTTT

clone_size: NA
j_call: TRBJ1-2
v_call: TRBV15
d_call: NA
cdr3_aa: CATSRSQESPLAYGYTF
cdr3_nt: TGTGCCACCAGCAGAAGTCAGGAGTCCCCTTTAGCGTATGGCTACACCTTC

clone_size: NA
j_call: TRBJ2-5
v_call: TRBV30
d_call: TRBD1
cdr3_aa: CAWSGQGLETQYF
cdr3_nt: TGTGCCTGGAGTGGACAGGGGCTTGAGACCCAGTACTTC

clone_size: NA
j_call: TRBJ2-7
v_call: TRBV5-1
d_call: TRBD1
cdr3_aa: CASSVLTGGNEQYF
cdr3_nt: TGCGCCAGCAGCGTACTAACAGGGGGCAACGAGCAGTACTTC

clone_size: NA
j_call: TRBJ1-6
v_call: TRBV10-3
d_call: TRBD1
cdr3_aa: CAISTDRENSPLHF
cdr3_nt: TGTGCCATCAGCACTGACAGGGAGAATTCACCCCTCCACTTT

clone_size: NA
j_call: TRBJ2-2
v_call: TRBV7-2
d_call: NA
cdr3_aa: CASSFQGPGELFF
cdr3_nt: TGTGCCAGCAGCTTTCAGGGTCCCGGGGAGCTGTTTTTT

clone_size: NA
j_call: TRBJ1-1
v_call: TRBV5-1
d_call: TRBD1
cdr3_aa: CASSLGRAGQGAAAFF
cdr3_nt: TGCGCCAGCAGCTTGGGGCGAGCGGGACAGGGGGCAGCAGCTTTCTTT

clone_size: NA
j_call: TRBJ2-5
v_call: TRBV5-1
d_call: TRBD2
cdr3_aa: CASSLGLAAQETQYF
cdr3_nt: TGCGCCAGCAGCTTGGGGCTAGCGGCTCAAGAGACCCAGTACTTC

clone_size: NA
j_call: TRBJ2-2
v_call: TRBV7-9
d_call: TRBD2
cdr3_aa: CASSRLATGELFF
cdr3_nt: TGTGCCAGCAGCCGACTAGCGACCGGGGAGCTGTTTTTT

clone_size: NA
j_call: TRBJ2-2
v_call: TRBV27
d_call: NA
cdr3_aa: CASSFVSGSNTGELFF
cdr3_nt: TGTGCCAGCAGTTTCGTTTCCGGGTCGAACACCGGGGAGCTGTTTTTT

clone_size: NA
j_call: TRBJ1-2
v_call: TRBV2
d_call: TRBD1
cdr3_aa: CASSEVGGTGGSGYTF
cdr3_nt: TGTGCCAGCAGTGAAGTAGGGGGGACAGGGGGCAGCGGCTACACCTTC

clone_size: NA
j_call: TRBJ2-2
v_call: TRBV9
d_call: TRBD2
cdr3_aa: CASSRGGSDTGELFF
cdr3_nt: TGTGCCAGCAGTCGCGGGGGGTCAGACACCGGGGAGCTGTTTTTT

clone_size: NA
j_call: TRBJ1-5
v_call: TRBV7-8
d_call: NA
cdr3_aa: CASSPERGIREQPQHF
cdr3_nt: TGTGCCAGCAGCCCCGAGCGGGGGATCCGGGAACAGCCCCAGCATTTT

clone_size: NA
j_call: TRBJ1-5
v_call: TRBV9
d_call: NA
cdr3_aa: CASSLRGTGQPQHF
cdr3_nt: TGTGCCAGCAGCCTCCGCGGGACGGGTCAGCCCCAGCATTTT